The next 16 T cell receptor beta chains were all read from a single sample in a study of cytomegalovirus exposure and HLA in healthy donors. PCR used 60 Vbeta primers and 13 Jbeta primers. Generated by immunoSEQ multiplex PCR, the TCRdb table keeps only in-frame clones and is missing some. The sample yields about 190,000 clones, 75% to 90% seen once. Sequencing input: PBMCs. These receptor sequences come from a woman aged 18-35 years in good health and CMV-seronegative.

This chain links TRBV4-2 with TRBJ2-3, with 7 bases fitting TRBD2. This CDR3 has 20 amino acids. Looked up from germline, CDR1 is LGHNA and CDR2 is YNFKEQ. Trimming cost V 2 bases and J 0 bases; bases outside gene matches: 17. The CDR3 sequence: CASSQLRQSAGRPSTDTQYF. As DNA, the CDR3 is TGTGCCAGCAGCCAACTTCGTCAGTCAGCGGGACGTCCTAGCACAGATACGCAGTATTTT.

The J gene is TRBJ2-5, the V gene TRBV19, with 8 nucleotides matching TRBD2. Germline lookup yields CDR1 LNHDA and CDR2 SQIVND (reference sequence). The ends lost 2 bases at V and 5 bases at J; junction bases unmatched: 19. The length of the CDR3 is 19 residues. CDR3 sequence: CASSIIFGLAGTMEETQYF. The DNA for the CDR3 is TGTGCCAGTAGTATAATCTTCGGGCTAGCGGGCACAATGGAGGAGACCCAGTACTTC.

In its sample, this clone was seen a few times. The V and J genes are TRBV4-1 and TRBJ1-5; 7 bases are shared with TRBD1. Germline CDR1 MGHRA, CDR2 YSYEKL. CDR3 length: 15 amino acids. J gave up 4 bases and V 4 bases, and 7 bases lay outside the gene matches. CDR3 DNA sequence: TGCGCCAGCAGCCTTGGGGACAGTCTAAATCAGCCCCAGCATTTT. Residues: CASSLGDSLNQPQHF.

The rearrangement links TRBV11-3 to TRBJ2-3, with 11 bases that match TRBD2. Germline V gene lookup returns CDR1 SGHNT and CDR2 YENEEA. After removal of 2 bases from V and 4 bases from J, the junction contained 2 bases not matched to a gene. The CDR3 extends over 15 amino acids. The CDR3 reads CASSLTSGSADTQYF. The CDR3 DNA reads TGTGCCAGCAGCTTAACTAGCGGGAGTGCAGATACGCAGTATTTT.

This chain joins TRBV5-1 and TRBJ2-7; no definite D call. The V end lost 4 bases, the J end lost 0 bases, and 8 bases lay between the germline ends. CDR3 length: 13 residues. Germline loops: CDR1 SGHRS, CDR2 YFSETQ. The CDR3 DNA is TGCGCCAGCAGCCGACAAAGCTCCTACGAGCAGTACTTC. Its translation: CASSRQSSYEQYF.

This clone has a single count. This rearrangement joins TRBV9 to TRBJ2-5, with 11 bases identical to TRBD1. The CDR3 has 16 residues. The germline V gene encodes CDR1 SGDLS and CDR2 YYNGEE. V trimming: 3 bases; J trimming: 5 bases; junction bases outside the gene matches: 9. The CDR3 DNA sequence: TGTGCCAGCAGCGGGGGACAGGGGGGCGTCAGGGAGACCCAGTACTTC. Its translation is CASSGGQGGVRETQYF.

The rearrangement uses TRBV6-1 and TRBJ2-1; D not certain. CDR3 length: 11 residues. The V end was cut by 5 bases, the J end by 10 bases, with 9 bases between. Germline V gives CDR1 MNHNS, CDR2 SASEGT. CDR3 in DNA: TGTGCCAGCAGTTCCCCCCTAGAGCAGTTCTTC. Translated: CASSSPLEQFF.

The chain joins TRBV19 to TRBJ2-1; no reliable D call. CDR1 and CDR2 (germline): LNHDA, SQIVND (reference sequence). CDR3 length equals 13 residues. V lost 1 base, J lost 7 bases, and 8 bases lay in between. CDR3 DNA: TGTGCCAGTAGTATAGTCTCGGGTAATGAGCAGTTCTTC. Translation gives CASSIVSGNEQFF.

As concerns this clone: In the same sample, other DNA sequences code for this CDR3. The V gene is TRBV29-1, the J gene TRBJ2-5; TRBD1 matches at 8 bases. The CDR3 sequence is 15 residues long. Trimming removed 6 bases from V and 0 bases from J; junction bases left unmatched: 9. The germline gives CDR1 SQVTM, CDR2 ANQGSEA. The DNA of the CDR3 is TGCAGCGTCGAGGGGACAGGAGTCCACCAAGAGACCCAGTACTTC. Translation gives CSVEGTGVHQETQYF.

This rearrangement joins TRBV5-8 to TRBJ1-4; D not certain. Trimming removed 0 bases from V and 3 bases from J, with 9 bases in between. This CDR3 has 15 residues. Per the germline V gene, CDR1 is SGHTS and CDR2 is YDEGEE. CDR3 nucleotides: TGTGCCAGCAGCTTGGAGAGCTTGCCTAATGAAAAACTGTTTTTT. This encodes CASSLESLPNEKLFF.

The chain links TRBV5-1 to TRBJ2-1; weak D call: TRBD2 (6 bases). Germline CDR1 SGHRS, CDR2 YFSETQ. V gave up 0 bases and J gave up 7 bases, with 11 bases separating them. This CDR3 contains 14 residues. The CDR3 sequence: CASSLVVAANEQFF. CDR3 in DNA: TGCGCCAGCAGCTTGGTAGTAGCGGCTAATGAGCAGTTCTTC.

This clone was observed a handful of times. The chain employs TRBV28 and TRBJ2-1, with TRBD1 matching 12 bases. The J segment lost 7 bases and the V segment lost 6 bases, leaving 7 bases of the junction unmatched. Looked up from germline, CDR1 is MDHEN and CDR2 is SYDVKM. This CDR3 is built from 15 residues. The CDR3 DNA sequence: TGTGCCAGCAGCCTGATGGGACAGGGGGCGAATGAGCAGTTCTTC. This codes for CASSLMGQGANEQFF.

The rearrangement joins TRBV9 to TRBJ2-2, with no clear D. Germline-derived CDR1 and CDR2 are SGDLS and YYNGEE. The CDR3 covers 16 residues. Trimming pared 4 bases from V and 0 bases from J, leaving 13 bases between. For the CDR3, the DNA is TGTGCCAGCAGCCCAGGTACACTGGCGAACACCGGGGAGCTGTTTTTT. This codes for CASSPGTLANTGELFF.

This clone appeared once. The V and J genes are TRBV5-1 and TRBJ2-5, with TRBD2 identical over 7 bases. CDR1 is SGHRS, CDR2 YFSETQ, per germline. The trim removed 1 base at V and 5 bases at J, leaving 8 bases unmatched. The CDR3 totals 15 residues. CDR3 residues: CASSLLGGFTETQYF. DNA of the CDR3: TGCGCCAGCAGCTTGTTGGGGGGGTTCACGGAGACCCAGTACTTC.

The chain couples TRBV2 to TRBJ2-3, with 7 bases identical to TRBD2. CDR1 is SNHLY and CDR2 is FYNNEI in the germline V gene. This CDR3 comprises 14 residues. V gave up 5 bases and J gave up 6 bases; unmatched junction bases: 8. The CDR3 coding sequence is TGTGCCAGCAGTTTACTAGCGCCGCTGGATACGCAGTATTTT. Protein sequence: CASSLLAPLDTQYF.

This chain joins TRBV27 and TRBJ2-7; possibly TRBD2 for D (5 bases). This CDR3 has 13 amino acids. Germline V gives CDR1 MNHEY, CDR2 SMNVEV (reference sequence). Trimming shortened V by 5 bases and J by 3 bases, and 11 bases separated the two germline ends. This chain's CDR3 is CASSLGRGYEQYF. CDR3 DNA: TGTGCCAGCAGTCTTGGACGGGGCTACGAGCAGTACTTC.